Presented here are 21 T cell receptor beta chains from one specimen sequenced in a study of T-cell memory formation after mild COVID-19. One entry per CDR3 protein results from TCRdb running MiXCR on the 5' RACE reads. The sample yields about 130,000 distinct CDR3 sequences, about 6% seen once. The sample comprised PBMCs or a T cell subset sorted from them (not recorded which). These receptors all stem from an adult woman who had mild COVID-19 (a few samples of this study predate the infection). Cell type and time point are not known.

This clonotype has ten or more counts. This chain uses TRBV9 with TRBJ1-2; TRBD1 aligns across 11 bases. The junction had 5 bases not matched to a gene; V was cut back by 0 bases and J by 7 bases. Germline CDR1 SGDLS, CDR2 YYNGEE. This CDR3 is built from 15 residues. The CDR3 spells CASSVDTGTGGGYTF. DNA of the CDR3: TGTGCCAGCAGCGTAGATACCGGGACAGGGGGTGGCTACACCTTC.

This clonotype appeared a few times. The V and J genes are TRBV2 and TRBJ2-7; tentatively, D is TRBD1 (6 bases). V was trimmed by 5 bases and J by 2 bases, leaving 13 bases between them. The CDR3 is 14 residues long. CDR1 is SNHLY and CDR2 is FYNNEI in the germline V gene. The CDR3, as DNA: TGTGCCAGCAGTTCACAGGGACGGGCCTACGAGCAGTACTTC. The encoded protein is CASSSQGRAYEQYF.

This clonotype showed up many times. The genes are TRBV5-1 and TRBJ2-1; 9 bases fit TRBD2. V trimming: 1 base; J trimming: 8 bases; junction bases outside the gene matches: 13. Germline CDR1 SGHRS, CDR2 YFSETQ. The CDR3 spans 17 residues. In nucleotides, the CDR3 is TGCGCCAGCAGCTTGCTACTAGCGGGTTCTCGGGTCGATGAGCAGTTCTTC. Translation gives CASSLLLAGSRVDEQFF.

This clonotype was counted only a few times. The chain carries TRBV9 and TRBJ1-4; D is unclear. Germline V gene sequence: CDR1 SGDLS, CDR2 YYNGEE. The CDR3 has 13 amino acids. Between the trimmed V and J ends, which lost 2 bases and 8 bases, there was a span of 10 bases. The CDR3 spells CASSVGAWEKLFF. CDR3 nucleotides: TGTGCCAGCAGCGTCGGCGCTTGGGAAAAACTGTTTTTT.

This clonotype was seen only a few times. The chain joins TRBV12-3 or TRBV12-4 to TRBJ2-1; TRBD2 aligns across 7 bases. With V trimmed by 5 bases and J by 3 bases, 10 bases remained unmatched. This CDR3 has 16 amino acids. CDR3: CASSLTPLARYNEQFF. The DNA for the CDR3 is TGTGCCAGCAGTCTGACCCCACTAGCGCGCTACAATGAGCAGTTCTTC.

This clonotype was counted only a few times. The chain employs TRBV27 and TRBJ2-1; D not resolved. Between the trimmed V and J ends, which lost 3 bases and 7 bases, there was a span of 13 bases. CDR1 and CDR2 from the germline V gene are MNHEY and SMNVEV (reference sequence). The CDR3 contains 14 residues. The CDR3 loop is CASSFSRSGNEQFF. Here the CDR3 DNA reads TGTGCCAGCAGTTTCAGCCGGAGTGGAAATGAGCAGTTCTTC.

The chain carries TRBV7-8 and TRBJ2-5, with 13 positions matching TRBD2. The CDR3 length is 17 residues. The germline gives CDR1 SGHVS, CDR2 FQNEAQ. With 5 bases clipped from V and 2 bases from J, the junction kept 8 bases outside the gene matches. The CDR3 here is CASSPRPGLAGQETQYF. The CDR3, as DNA: TGTGCCAGCAGCCCACGACCGGGACTAGCGGGACAAGAGACCCAGTACTTC.

The sample holds a few counts of this clonotype. V is TRBV6-5 and J is TRBJ2-3, with 7 bases lining up with TRBD1. The CDR3 loop spans 15 amino acids. Trimming removed 2 bases from V and 3 bases from J; junction bases left unmatched: 5. CDR1 and CDR2 (germline): MNHEY, SVGAGI. The CDR3 spells CASSYEGARTDTQYF. Written as DNA, the CDR3 is TGTGCCAGCAGTTACGAGGGGGCCCGGACAGATACGCAGTATTTT.

This clonotype showed up just a few times. This chain joins TRBV5-1 and TRBJ1-1, with TRBD1 as a possible D gene (5 bases). The V gene lost 6 bases and the J gene lost 1 base, with 16 bases spanning the gap. Germline assignment: CDR1 SGHRS and CDR2 YFSETQ. This CDR3 region has 15 residues. The CDR3 nucleotides read TGCGCCAGCATCCCCCTAGGGGCGGGGAACACTGAAGCTTTCTTT. Its translation: CASIPLGAGNTEAFF.

This chain connects TRBV6-1 to TRBJ2-1; 11 bases are shared with TRBD2. After removal of 7 bases from V and 9 bases from J, the junction contained 5 bases not matched to a gene. Germline lookup yields CDR1 MNHNS and CDR2 SASEGT. The CDR3 consists of 13 residues. This CDR3 is CASMDSGGVEQFF. The CDR3, as DNA: TGTGCCAGCATGGATAGCGGGGGGGTTGAGCAGTTCTTC.

This clonotype was seen only a few times. V and J are TRBV6-2 or TRBV6-3 and TRBJ2-7; D gene ambiguous. CDR3 length: 15 amino acids. The germline V gene encodes CDR1 MNHEY and CDR2 SVGEGT. Trimming removed 5 bases at V and 3 bases at J, with 17 bases between. CDR3 in DNA: TGTGCCAGCAGTCGCCCGTATCCTGGCTACTACGAGCAGTACTTC. This gives the protein CASSRPYPGYYEQYF.

This clonotype was seen at least ten times. The chain links TRBV5-1 to TRBJ2-7, with D possibly TRBD1 on 5 matching bases. Germline assignment: CDR1 SGHRS and CDR2 YFSETQ. The CDR3 runs 14 residues. V lost 4 bases and J 3 bases, leaving 14 bases between the germline ends. The CDR3 DNA reads TGCGCCAGCAGCCTTCGACAGACCGGCTACGAGCAGTACTTC. Its translation is CASSLRQTGYEQYF.

The chain employs TRBV12-3 or TRBV12-4 and TRBJ2-2; the D gene is possibly TRBD2 (7 bases). The CDR3 loop spans 15 amino acids. V lost 3 bases and J 3 bases, leaving 11 bases between the germline ends. The CDR3 coding sequence is TGTGCCAGCAGTTTTGCGGGGGCATACACCGGGGAGCTGTTTTTT. This translates into CASSFAGAYTGELFF.

V gene TRBV29-1 combines with J gene TRBJ2-5, with 10 bases that match TRBD2. Looked up from germline, CDR1 is SQVTM and CDR2 is ANQGSEA. The CDR3 totals 12 residues. J gave up 4 bases and V 4 bases, and 0 bases lay outside the gene matches. The CDR3 spells CSVASGGETQYF. The CDR3 bases are TGCAGCGTTGCTAGCGGGGGAGAGACCCAGTACTTC.

This clonotype was seen a few times. V and J are TRBV5-5 and TRBJ2-1; the match to TRBD1 covers 8 bases. V was clipped by 4 bases and J by 5 bases; unmatched bases: 5. The V gene's germline CDR1 is SGHKS and CDR2 YYEKEE (reference sequence). There are 14 residues in the CDR3. The CDR3 loop reads CASSPTDRDNEQFF. Here the CDR3 DNA reads TGTGCCAGCAGCCCCACGGACAGGGACAATGAGCAGTTCTTC.

This chain connects TRBV6-2 or TRBV6-3 to TRBJ2-5, with a possible D match to TRBD2 (6 bases). Trimming removed 8 bases from V and 4 bases from J, with 35 bases in between. This CDR3 is built from 20 residues. Germline V CDR1 and CDR2: MNHEY, SVGEGT. CDR3 coding DNA: TGTGCCAGCGCTTATAGGGAGGCTGCGGGGACGAGGTTGGGTGCAGAGACCCAGTACTTC. Translated: CASAYREAAGTRLGAETQYF.

This clonotype was detected many times. The gene calls are TRBV15 and TRBJ2-7; unclear D gene. The CDR3 is 13 amino acids. In germline, CDR1 is LNHNV, CDR2 YYDKDF (reference sequence). The V and J ends lost 3 bases and 6 bases respectively, with 12 bases between them. The CDR3, as DNA: TGTGCCACCAGCAGTGGGGTGCTGGGCGAGCAGTACTTC. Amino acids: CATSSGVLGEQYF.

In its sample, this clonotype was seen many times. V gene TRBV7-2 combines with J gene TRBJ2-3; 10 bases are a match to TRBD2. The CDR3 length is 15 residues. The junction had 10 bases not matched to a gene; V was cut back by 3 bases and J by 10 bases. Germline CDR1 SGHTA, CDR2 FQGNSA. The CDR3 here is CASSLSLPGLAAQYF. For the CDR3, the DNA is TGTGCCAGCAGCTTGTCCCTACCCGGACTAGCGGCGCAGTATTTT.

The chain joins TRBV7-2 to TRBJ2-3, with D possibly being TRBD1 (8 bases). CDR1 and CDR2 from the germline V gene are SGHTA and FQGNSA. CDR3 size: 14 residues. V was cut by 1 base and J by 5 bases, with 10 bases left in between. In DNA form, the CDR3 reads TGTGCCAGCAGCTTAGACAGGGGGGGAGATACGCAGTATTTT. This codes for CASSLDRGGDTQYF.

This sequence joins TRBV18 and TRBJ1-4; the match to TRBD1 covers 8 bases. Per germline, CDR1 KGHSH and CDR2 LQKENI. The V segment lost 0 bases and the J segment 8 bases; nucleotides outside the gene matches: 5. The CDR3 covers 15 residues. CDR3 sequence reads: CASSPPPGGSEKLFF. CDR3 DNA sequence: TGTGCCAGCTCACCACCCCCAGGGGGCAGCGAAAAACTGTTTTTT.

V is TRBV27 and J is TRBJ2-6, with 10 bases fitting TRBD1. Germline CDR1 is MNHEY and CDR2 is SMNVEV (reference sequence). V gave up 6 bases and J gave up 0 bases; unmatched junction bases: 2. The CDR3 has 16 residues. As DNA, the CDR3 is TGTGCCAGCAGGGGACAGGGGCACTCTGGGGCCAACGTCCTGACTTTC. It encodes CASRGQGHSGANVLTF. Using reference TRBV27 and TRBJ2-6 for the parts outside the CDR3, the full variable domain is EAQVTQNPRYLITVTGKKLTVTCSQNMNHEYMSWYRQDPGLGLRQIYYSMNVEVTDKGDVPEGYKVSRKEKRNFPLILESPSPNQTSLYFCASRGQGHSGANVLTFGAGSRLTVL.